Following are 19 T cell receptor beta chains from one sample sequenced in a study of shared clonotypes between healthy human individuals. Method: immunoSEQ multiplex PCR; TCRdb's copy keeps in-frame clones and lacks some. The sample records about 2 million clones, roughly 94% being singletons. The source material was naive CD4+ T cells sorted from blood. Sample subset: CD45RA+ positively selected. The receptors stem from a man between 18 and 29 years old in good health.

CDR3 sequence: CASSLVGSNQPQHF. Here the CDR3 DNA reads TGTGCCAGCAGTTTGGTGGGGAGCAATCAGCCCCAGCATTTT. The chain is built from TRBV6-6 and TRBJ1-5; D not certain. Trimming stripped 4 bases from V and 1 base from J, with 8 bases between. This CDR3 has 14 amino acids. From germline, CDR1 is MNHNY and CDR2 SVGAGI (reference sequence).

The V call is TRBV11-2, the J call TRBJ2-3, with D unclear. The CDR3 sequence is 14 residues long. Trimming pared 1 base from V and 4 bases from J, leaving 9 bases between. CDR1 is SGHAT and CDR2 is FQNNGV in the germline V gene. CDR3 sequence (DNA): TGTGCCAGCAGCTTAGCGAGATCAGCAGATACGCAGTATTTT. It is translated as CASSLARSADTQYF.

This sequence joins TRBV28 and TRBJ2-7, with 11 bases aligning to TRBD1. V was clipped by 5 bases and J by 4 bases; unmatched bases: 7. CDR1 MDHEN and CDR2 SYDVKM come from the germline V gene. The CDR3 extends over 15 amino acids. CDR3 sequence reads: CASSTTGTGGYEQYF. The CDR3 nucleotides are TGTGCCAGCAGTACAACCGGGACAGGGGGTTACGAGCAGTACTTC.

The chain uses TRBV5-6 and TRBJ1-5, with TRBD1 as a possible D gene (6 bases). Trimming left V 2 bases short and J 3 bases short, with 12 bases between. Germline CDR1 is SGHDT and CDR2 is YYEEEE. There are 15 residues in the CDR3. As DNA, the CDR3 is TGTGCCAGCAGCTTCGGCAGGGGAAACAATCAGCCCCAGCATTTT. It specifies CASSFGRGNNQPQHF.

The chain has TRBV4-1 and TRBJ2-2; TRBD2 matches 8 bases. The CDR3 totals 16 residues. CDR1 and CDR2 (germline): MGHRA, YSYEKL. J gave up 3 bases and V 5 bases, and 8 bases lay outside the gene matches. For the CDR3, the DNA is TGCGCCAGCAGCACGGGACTAGTGGTCGACACCGGGGAGCTGTTTTTT. Translation: CASSTGLVVDTGELFF.

The genes are TRBV6-5 and TRBJ1-6; no reliable D call. From germline, CDR1 is MNHEY and CDR2 SVGAGI. Trimming cost V 4 bases and J 10 bases, with 17 bases left between them. The CDR3 runs 15 residues. The CDR3 loop is CASSFVQAGDSPLHF. The CDR3 DNA follows: TGTGCCAGCAGTTTTGTGCAGGCAGGTGACTCACCCCTCCACTTT.

The CDR3 DNA reads as TGCAGCGTTCCGACAGGCCAAGAGACCCAGTACTTC. Its protein product is CSVPTGQETQYF. This chain links TRBV29-1 with TRBJ2-5, with D tentatively TRBD1 (6 bases). Trimming removed 5 bases from V and 1 base from J, with 8 bases in between. The CDR3 contains 12 residues. Looked up from germline, CDR1 is SQVTM and CDR2 is ANQGSEA.

The chain recombines TRBV10-3 with TRBJ2-5, with D possibly being TRBD1 or TRBD2 (5 bases each). The germline gives CDR1 ENHRY, CDR2 SYGVKD. The CDR3 has 12 amino acids. Deletions cut 6 bases from V and 4 bases from J, with 9 bases between. Here the CDR3 reads CAIRGVGETQYF. CDR3 bases: TGTGCCATCAGGGGGGTCGGAGAGACCCAGTACTTC.

This sequence joins TRBV6-1 and TRBJ2-7; 10 nucleotides align to TRBD1. This CDR3 comprises 14 residues. V shed 7 bases, J shed 5 bases, and the junction held 8 bases outside the gene matches. The germline V gene has CDR1 MNHNS and CDR2 SASEGT. The CDR3 nucleotides read TGTGCCAGCAATGGACAGGGGGAGTTCAACGAGCAGTACTTC. Translating it yields CASNGQGEFNEQYF.

This rearrangement joins TRBV6-1 to TRBJ2-1, with D perhaps TRBD1 (5 bases). The V end was cut by 10 bases, the J end by 2 bases, with 15 bases between. Germline assignment: CDR1 MNHNS and CDR2 SASEGT. The CDR3 is made up of 14 amino acids. This CDR3 reads CAILGQATYNEQFF. For the CDR3, the DNA is TGTGCCATCCTGGGGCAGGCAACCTACAATGAGCAGTTCTTC.

The gene calls are TRBV5-6 and TRBJ2-6; D gene ambiguous. The germline V gene has CDR1 SGHDT and CDR2 YYEEEE. There are 13 residues in the CDR3. V lost 3 bases to trimming and J lost 4 bases, with 5 bases between them. Here the CDR3 reads CASSYIGANVLTF. CDR3 sequence (DNA): TGTGCCAGCAGCTACATCGGGGCCAACGTCCTGACTTTC.

V and J are TRBV5-4 and TRBJ2-5, with D maybe TRBD2 (5 bases). Trimming removed 1 base from V and 4 bases from J, with 11 bases in between. Germline CDR1 reads SGHNT; CDR2 reads YYREEE (reference sequence). This CDR3 has 14 residues. CDR3 nucleotide sequence: TGTGCCAGCAGCTTGAGCAGCGGTCGAGAGACCCAGTACTTC. It codes for CASSLSSGRETQYF.

The chain is built from TRBV5-4 and TRBJ2-3, with D perhaps TRBD1 or TRBD2 (5 bases each). CDR1 is SGHNT and CDR2 is YYREEE in the germline V gene (reference sequence). V lost 0 bases and J lost 3, with 17 bases in between. The CDR3 spans 17 residues. As DNA, the CDR3 is TGTGCCAGCAGCTTGGCGACCCTCCCTGAGGGGACAGATACGCAGTATTTT. Translating gives CASSLATLPEGTDTQYF.

The chain couples TRBV6-1 to TRBJ2-7, with D perhaps TRBD1 (6 bases). The CDR3 contains 15 residues. CDR1 and CDR2 from the germline V gene are MNHNS and SASEGT. V lost 4 bases to trimming and J lost 1 base, with 14 bases between them. CDR3 sequence: CASSAAWGLSYEQYF. As DNA, the CDR3 is TGTGCCAGCAGTGCCGCTTGGGGGCTTTCCTACGAGCAGTACTTC.

The rearrangement uses TRBV19 and TRBJ2-2; D is perhaps TRBD2 (6 bases). With 7 bases removed from V and 2 bases from J, the gap between germline ends came to 20 bases. Germline-derived CDR1 and CDR2 are LNHDA and SQIVND (reference sequence). The CDR3 runs 17 residues. The CDR3 bases are TGTGCCAGTATGGTGTATCCGGGGACTCAAAACACCGGGGAGCTGTTTTTT. Translation gives CASMVYPGTQNTGELFF.

This chain uses TRBV5-4 with TRBJ2-2, with TRBD1 matching over 9 bases. This CDR3 comprises 16 residues. Unmatched junction bases numbered 3, after V lost 1 base and J lost 2 bases. Germline V gene sequence: CDR1 SGHNT, CDR2 YYREEE (reference sequence). CDR3: CASSLWTGVNTGELFF. Written as DNA, the CDR3 is TGTGCCAGCAGCTTGTGGACAGGGGTCAACACCGGGGAGCTGTTTTTT.

Comments on this clone: Other DNA sequences in the same sample also yield this CDR3. The chain carries TRBV30 and TRBJ2-3; 10 positions match TRBD2. This CDR3 has 15 residues. J was trimmed by 1 base and V by 2 bases; bases with no gene match: 3. The germline V gene has CDR1 GTSNPN and CDR2 SVGIG (reference sequence). CDR3 DNA sequence: TGTGCCTGGAGTCGTCTAGCGGGAGGCACAGATACGCAGTATTTT. As protein: CAWSRLAGGTDTQYF.

The chain has TRBV6-5 and TRBJ1-5; a weak D match, TRBD1 (5 bases). From germline, CDR1 is MNHEY and CDR2 SVGAGI. The CDR3 runs 15 residues. Trimming took 5 bases from V and 2 from J, leaving 13 bases between them. As DNA, the CDR3 is TGTGCCAGCAGTCAAACGGGGGTTGGCAATCAGCCCCAGCATTTT. It yields the protein CASSQTGVGNQPQHF.

This chain joins TRBV7-9 and TRBJ2-5, with 7 bases lining up with TRBD1. The CDR3 runs to 14 residues. The J segment lost 3 bases and the V segment lost 5 bases, leaving 6 bases of the junction unmatched. Germline V gene lookup returns CDR1 SEHNR and CDR2 FQNEAQ (reference sequence). The CDR3 DNA sequence: TGTGCCAGCAGCCGGGACAGAGGGAAAGAGACCCAGTACTTC. Residues: CASSRDRGKETQYF. The entire variable domain, with the rest obtained from reference TRBV7-9 and TRBJ2-5, is as follows: DTGVSQNPRHKITKRGQNVTFRCDPISEHNRLYWYRQTLGQGPEFLTYFQNEAQLEKSRLLSDRFSAERPKGSFSTLEIQRTEQGDSAMYLCASSRDRGKETQYFGPGTRLLVL.